This record looks at one T cell receptor (beta chain) sequence and its context. The antigen is undetermined. This sample is part of a study of beta chain features in type 1 diabetes. Study as a whole: Examination spanned around 110 million sorted cells from all samples.

Reverse transcription of all isolated RNA meant that expressed TCRB transcripts were sequenced. Generated by immunoSEQ multiplex PCR, the TCRdb table keeps only in-frame clones and is missing some. The data contain hundreds of thousands of clones, about an eighth of them singletons. General study findings and limits: There was a moderate but significant shortening of TCRB CDR3s in all four CD4+ subsets of Type 1 diabetes patients.

The CDR3 consists of 13 residues. V lost 0 bases and J 8 bases, leaving 7 bases between the germline ends. CDR1 is MNHEY, CDR2 SMNVEV, per germline (reference sequence). Specimen: naive CD4+ T cells from blood. The clonotype comes from a young man with type 1 diabetes. The chain links TRBV27 to TRBJ1-4, with no clear D. The CDR3 loop is CASSLSGREKLFF. Written as DNA, the CDR3 is TGTGCCAGCAGTTTATCAGGGCGGGAAAAACTGTTTTTT. The variable domain in full, with the rest retrieved from reference TRBV27 and TRBJ1-4, is EAQVTQNPRYLITVTGKKLTVTCSQNMNHEYMSWYRQDPGLGLRQIYYSMNVEVTDKGDVPEGYKVSRKEKRNFPLILESPSPNQTSLYFCASSLSGREKLFFGSGTQLSVL.